The 8 T cell receptor beta chains below come from one sample, sequenced in a study of blood T cell repertoires in COVID-19. Libraries were prepared by immunoSEQ multiplex PCR; TCRdb keeps only in-frame clonotypes and omits some of them. The profile covers over 85,000 clones, with 84% appearing a single time and 9.9% taken by the ten largest. The source material was peripheral blood. Source of these receptors: a man between 40 and 49 years old with active or convalescent COVID-19.

This chain uses TRBV3-1 (or the pseudogene TRBV3-2) with TRBJ1-4, with D possibly matching TRBD1 (5 bases). CDR3 size: 17 residues. Germline CDR1 LGHDT, CDR2 YNNKEL (reference sequence). V was pared by 3 bases and J by 0 bases, with 14 bases between. CDR3 in amino acids: CASSHPLRAATNEKLFF. The CDR3 DNA reads as TGTGCCAGCAGCCACCCCCTCAGGGCCGCAACTAATGAAAAACTGTTTTTT.

The rearrangement joins TRBV29-1 to TRBJ1-2, with D tentatively TRBD1 (5 bases). Deletions cut 6 bases from V and 4 bases from J, with 9 bases between. This CDR3 spans 11 amino acids. Germline loops: CDR1 SQVTM, CDR2 ANQGSEA. The CDR3 bases are TGCAGCGTCTACGACAGCTATGGCTACACCTTC. Protein product: CSVYDSYGYTF.

The gene calls are TRBV6-5 and TRBJ2-2, with a weak D call TRBD2 (6 bases). From germline, CDR1 is MNHEY and CDR2 SVGAGI. CDR3 size: 15 residues. Trimming removed 7 bases from V and 2 bases from J, with 14 bases in between. CDR3 coding DNA: TGTGCCAGCAAAATAACTAGCCTTAACACCGGGGAGCTGTTTTTT. Protein: CASKITSLNTGELFF.

The CDR3 DNA reads as TGCAGCGCCGAGTCCAACCTCAGGACTGAAGCTTTCTTT. Translation gives CSAESNLRTEAFF. This chain joins TRBV29-1 and TRBJ1-1, with D unclear. V was pared by 7 bases and J by 5 bases, with 17 bases between. This CDR3 region has 13 residues. Germline CDR1 SQVTM, CDR2 ANQGSEA.

In its sample, this clone was seen once. CDR3 nucleotides: TGCGCCAGCAGCCAAGATCGGGAGGGACATAGCAATCAGCCCCAGCATTTT. Protein product: CASSQDREGHSNQPQHF. The chain employs TRBV4-1 and TRBJ1-5; tentative D call: TRBD1 (6 bases). Germline CDR1 MGHRA, CDR2 YSYEKL. The CDR3 extends over 17 amino acids. V shed 0 bases and J shed 0 bases, with 12 bases lying between them.

V is TRBV7-2 and J is TRBJ1-5; D call uncertain. Germline V gene data show CDR1 as SGHTA and CDR2 as FQGNSA. The CDR3 length is 14 residues. Between the trimmed V and J ends, which lost 2 bases and 4 bases, there was a span of 9 bases. The CDR3 DNA follows: TGTGCCAGCAGCTTAATGGCGGGAAATCAGCCCCAGCATTTT. Amino acid sequence: CASSLMAGNQPQHF.

This chain joins TRBV7-2 and TRBJ2-3, with 11 bases identical to TRBD2. The germline V gene encodes CDR1 SGHTA and CDR2 FQGNSA. V was pared by 3 bases and J by 6 bases, with 8 bases of the junction left unmatched. This CDR3 has 16 residues. The CDR3 region is CASSLIAGGPGDTQYF. The DNA of the CDR3 is TGTGCCAGCAGCTTGATAGCGGGGGGGCCTGGGGATACGCAGTATTTT.

The genes are TRBV6-1 and TRBJ1-3; D is unclear. The CDR3 has 16 residues. Per germline, CDR1 MNHNS and CDR2 SASEGT. Trimming stripped 4 bases from V and 3 bases from J, with 16 bases between. The CDR3 nucleotides are TGTGCCAGCAGTGCCGCGGGGTGGTTTGGTGGAAACACCATATATTTT. Its translation is CASSAAGWFGGNTIYF.